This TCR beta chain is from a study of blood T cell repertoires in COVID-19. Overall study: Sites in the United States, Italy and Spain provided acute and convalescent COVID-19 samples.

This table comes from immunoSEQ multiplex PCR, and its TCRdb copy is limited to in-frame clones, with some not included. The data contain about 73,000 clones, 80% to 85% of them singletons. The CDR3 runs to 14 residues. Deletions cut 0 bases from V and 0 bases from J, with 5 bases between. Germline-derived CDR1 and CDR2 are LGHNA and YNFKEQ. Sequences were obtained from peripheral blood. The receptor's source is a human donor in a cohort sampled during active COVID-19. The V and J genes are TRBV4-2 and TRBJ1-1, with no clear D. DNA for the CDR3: TGTGCCAGCAGCCAAGACCGTGTGAACACTGAAGCTTTCTTT. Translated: CASSQDRVNTEAFF.